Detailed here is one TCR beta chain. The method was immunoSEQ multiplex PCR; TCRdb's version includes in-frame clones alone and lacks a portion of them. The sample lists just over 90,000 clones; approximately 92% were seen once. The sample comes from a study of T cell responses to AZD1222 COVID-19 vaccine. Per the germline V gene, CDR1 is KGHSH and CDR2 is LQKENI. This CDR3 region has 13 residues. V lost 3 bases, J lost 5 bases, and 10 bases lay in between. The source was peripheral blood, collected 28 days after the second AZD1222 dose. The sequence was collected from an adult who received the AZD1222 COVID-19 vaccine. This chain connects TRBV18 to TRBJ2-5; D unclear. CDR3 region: CASSPNPRETQYF. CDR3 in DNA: TGTGCCAGCTCACCGAATCCCCGGGAGACCCAGTACTTC.